The clone carrying this TCR beta chain is classed as medium-sized. The antigen is not known. Each patient went into thyroid surgery without having received any treatment. This sample is drawn from a study of metastatic and nonmetastatic thyroid tumors. General study points: When malignant thyroid tumors were compared with benign nodules, TCR beta diversity was reportedly significantly higher in the malignant tumors. This held in both blood and tumor samples.

CDR1 is MDHEN, CDR2 SYDVKM, per germline. The CDR3 contains 13 residues. V lost 6 bases to trimming and J lost 5 bases, with 12 bases between them. With MiXCR, TCRdb reprocessed the PCR reads. The sample holds around 18,000 clones, over 10% seen once. The chain is built from TRBV28 and TRBJ2-3; maybe TRBD2 (6 bases). This clonotype was sampled from a female donor with papillary thyroid cancer or a benign thyroid nodule (not recorded which). Some clones in this sample may be carry-over from other donors' samples. Specimen: blood. The CDR3 here is CASSLAMGDTQYF. CDR3 DNA: TGTGCCAGCAGCCTAGCGATGGGAGATACGCAGTATTTT.